A selection of T cell receptor beta chains follows, all from one sample in a study of tumor-infiltrating lymphocytes in primary liver carcinoma. Each CDR3 protein gets one entry after TCRdb re-called the multiplex PCR reads with MiXCR. The profile shows tens of thousands of distinct CDR3 sequences, under 85% of them singletons. Sequencing input: liver tumor tissue from sampling region 4. These receptors were obtained from a woman aged 25-40 years with primary liver carcinoma and hepatitis B virus infection. Each CDR3 is given with its conserved first and last residue. A D gene is named only where the DNA matches it firmly. Clone size is stated in some rows and not others, as once, few, many or a class when expanded.

TRBJ1-1 TRBV12-3/TRBV12-4 - 15 - CASSSAIPGDTEAFF TGTGCCAGCAGTTCAGCCATCCCGGGGGACACTGAAGCTTTCTTT
TRBJ2-2 TRBV25-1 - 16 once CALHGASSHHTGELFF TGTGCCCTTCATGGCGCTTCGTCGCATCACACCGGGGAACTGTTTTTT
TRBJ1-1 TRBV29-1 - 12 - CSVVRAGTEAFF TGCAGCGTTGTTAGGGCAGGGACTGAAGCTTTCTTT
TRBJ1-1 TRBV14 - 14 few CASSPPGMDTEALF TGTGCCAGCAGCCCCCCGGGGATGGACACTGAAGCTTTGTTT
TRBJ2-3 TRBV11-2 TRBD1 17 large CASSLGGQGFFKDTQYF TGTGCCAGCAGCTTAGGGGGACAGGGATTTTTCAAAGATACGCAGTATTTT
TRBJ2-1 TRBV10-3 - 14 few CAICPAATRDELFF TGTGCCATCTGTCCCGCGGCGACCCGGGATGAGCTGTTCTTC
TRBJ2-2 TRBV4-3 TRBD2 19 few CASSVLAGGPRSDTGVLFF TGCGCCAGCAGCGTACTAGCGGGAGGGCCCCGTTCGGACACCGGGGTGTTGTTTTTT
TRBJ2-7 TRBV12-3/TRBV12-4 - 15 - CASSFRGQGNYEQYF TGTGCCAGCAGTTTTCGGGGGCAGGGTAATTACGAGCAATACTTC
TRBJ2-2 TRBV5-6 - 15 - CASSFAPRITGELSF TGTGCCAGCAGCTTTGCACCCAGAATCACCGGGGAGTTGTCTTTT
TRBJ1-6 TRBV2 - 13 - CASIGLVNSPLHF TGTGCCAGCATAGGACTGGTAAATTCACCCCTCCACTTC
TRBJ1-2 TRBV4-3 - 14 - CACSAELEIYGYTF TGCGCCTGCAGCGCTGAGTTAGAGATCTACGGCTACACCTTC
TRBJ1-1 TRBV2 - 15 - CASSVQWVSNTEAFF TGTGCCAGCAGTGTTCAATGGGTATCGAACACTGAAGCTTTCTTT
TRBJ2-3 TRBV7-9 TRBD1 16 - CVSSLERGQQENTQYF TGTGTCAGCAGCTTAGAAAGGGGACAGCAAGAAAATACGCAGTATTTT
TRBJ1-2 TRBV4-3 - 15 - CDSSHDWGRMNGYTF TGCGACAGCAGCCACGATTGGGGCAGAATGAATGGCTACACCTTC
TRBJ2-1 TRBV5-1 - 16 - CASSSLGISSYDEQFF TGCGCCAGCAGCTCTCTGGGCATCAGCTCCTACGATGAGCAGTTCTTT
TRBJ2-6 TRBV4-3 - 19 once CAISQESSEIGSGANVLTF TGCGCCATTAGCCAGGAGAGTAGCGAGATAGGCTCTGGGGCCAACGTCCTGACTTTC
TRBJ2-3 TRBV4-2 TRBD1 14 - CANSESTGIDTQYF TGTGCCAACAGCGAATCGACAGGGATAGATACGCAATATTTT
TRBJ2-3 TRBV6-6 - 17 - CDSSYYFGSGSTDTQYF TGTGACAGCAGCTACTATTTTGGCAGCGGGTCCACAGATACGCAGTATTTT
TRBJ2-1 TRBV5-4 TRBD2 12 medium-sized CASSPGLAEQFF TGTGCCAGCAGCCCGGGACTAGCGGAACAGTTCTTC
TRBJ2-1 TRBV11-3 - 15 - CASSRLTGEWYEQFF TGTGCCAGCAGCCGACTAACGGGGGAGTGGTATGAGCAGTTCTTC
TRBJ2-1 TRBV10-3 - 14 - CANSSTATQDEQFF TGTGCCAACAGTTCCACGGCGACCCAGGATGAGCAGTTCTTC
TRBJ2-1 TRBV5-6 - 11 many CTSRGTCEQFF TGTACCAGCAGAGGTACGTGTGAGCAGTTCTTC
TRBJ2-4 TRBV29-1 TRBD2 15 - CSVDRLAGEESIQYF TGCAGCGTTGACAGACTAGCGGGAGAAGAGAGCATTCAGTACTTC
TRBJ2-1 TRBV4-1 TRBD1 17 - CASSLTQGAGVYNEQFF TGCGCCAGCAGCCTCACACAGGGGGCTGGGGTATACAATGAGCAGTTCTTC